This T cell receptor beta chain is drawn from a study of a mutant IDH1 vaccine in newly diagnosed glioma. Study-wide context: Scheduled for weeks 1, 3, 5, 7, 11, 15, 19 and 23, eight vaccinations were given to patients. Patients were pretreated with radiotherapy, temozolomide, or both, mostly both. General study results and limits: Among all patients, vaccine-induced immune responses occurred in 85% to 95%.

Clones were sequenced by immunoSEQ multiplex PCR, and TCRdb holds only the in-frame ones, with some missing. The sample has about 43,000 clones; around 84% are singletons. Time point given: week 23, last vaccination. Each dose delivered 300 ug of mutant IDH1 20-mer peptide subcutaneously with imiquimod. To note about this clone: The antigen remains unidentified.

This sequence originates from a woman between 18 and 29 years old with glioma. Some clones in this sample may be carry-over from other donors' samples. The sample here was PBMCs, taken from a glioma patient whose treatment included an IDH1 peptide vaccine.

CDR3 residues: CASSVGLTSTDTQYF. CDR3 in DNA: TGTGCCAGCAGCGTAGGACTAACTAGCACAGATACGCAGTATTTT. This chain connects TRBV9 to TRBJ2-3; D perhaps matches TRBD2 (5 bases). In germline, CDR1 is SGDLS, CDR2 YYNGEE. V gave up 0 bases and J gave up 0 bases, with 8 bases separating them. The CDR3 is 15 residues long.